The clone carrying this T cell receptor (beta chain) has a count of ten or more. What it recognizes is unknown. This specimen belongs to a study of CD8 T cells in ankylosing spondylitis. The length of the CDR3 is 15 residues. The germline CDR1 and CDR2 sequences are MNHNS and SASEGT. The V end lost 10 bases, the J end lost 1 base, and 19 bases lay between the germline ends. For TCR beta, libraries came from quantitative 5'-RACE with molecular barcodes. One entry per CDR3 protein results from TCRdb running MiXCR on the 5' RACE reads. The sample lists about 240,000 distinct CDR3 sequences, about 9.1% seen once, with 6.8% in the top ten. Study-level results: The authors found the disease-linked clones to be CD8+ and relatively rare in peripheral blood. The study looked at matched synovial fluid samples from ankylosing spondylitis patients. Disease-linked clones were reported to be significantly enriched there.

The V gene is TRBV6-1, the J gene TRBJ1-1; a possible D gene is TRBD1 (6 bases). The sequence derives from a male donor with ankylosing spondylitis or in good health (not recorded which). Material for sequencing was blood, either unsorted or a sorted T cell fraction (not recorded which). The CDR3 DNA is TGTGCCACAACAGCTACAGGGCGCCGGAACACTGAAGCTTTCTTT. Translating it yields CATTATGRRNTEAFF.